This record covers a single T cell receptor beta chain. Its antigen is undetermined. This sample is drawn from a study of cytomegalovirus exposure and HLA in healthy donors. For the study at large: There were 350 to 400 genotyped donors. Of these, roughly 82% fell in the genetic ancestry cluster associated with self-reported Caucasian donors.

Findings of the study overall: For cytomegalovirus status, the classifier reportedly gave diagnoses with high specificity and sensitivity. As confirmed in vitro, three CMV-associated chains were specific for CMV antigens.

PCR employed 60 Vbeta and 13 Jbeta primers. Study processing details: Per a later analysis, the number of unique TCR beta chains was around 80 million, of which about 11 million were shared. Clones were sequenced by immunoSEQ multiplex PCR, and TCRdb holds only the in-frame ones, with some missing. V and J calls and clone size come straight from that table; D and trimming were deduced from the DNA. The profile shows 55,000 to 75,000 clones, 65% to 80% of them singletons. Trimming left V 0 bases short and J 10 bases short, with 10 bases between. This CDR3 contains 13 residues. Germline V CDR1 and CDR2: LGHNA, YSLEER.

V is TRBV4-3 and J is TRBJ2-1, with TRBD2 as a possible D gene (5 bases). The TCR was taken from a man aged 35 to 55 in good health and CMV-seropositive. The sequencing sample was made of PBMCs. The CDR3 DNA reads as TGCGCCAGCAGCCAAGATCCGGCTAGCGAGCAGTTCTTC. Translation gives CASSQDPASEQFF.